This is a list of T cell receptor beta chains from one sample in a study of shared clonotypes between healthy human individuals. Profiled with immunoSEQ multiplex PCR; TCRdb holds only in-frame clones, not every one. The repertoire holds about 480,000 clones, with approximately 79% as singletons. Sequencing was performed on PBMCs. These receptors originate from a woman aged 35 to 49 in good health. Some clones in this sample may be carry-over from other donors' samples. The CDR3 runs from the conserved cysteine through the conserved F or W. The order of the fields is CDR3 protein, CDR3 DNA, V gene, clone size, J gene, D gene. A D gene is named only where the DNA matches it firmly. Clone size is stated in some rows and not others, as once, few, many or a class when expanded.

CASSDFDAGGGYTF	TGTGCCAGCAGTGATTTTGACGCGGGTGGTGGCTACACCTTC	TRBV2	few	TRBJ1-2	NA
CAWSLRGGRGTDTQYF	TGTGCCTGGAGCCTCAGGGGGGGCCGAGGGACAGATACGCAGTATTTT	TRBV30	NA	TRBJ2-3	NA
CASKTGQAGADEQFF	TGTGCCAGCAAGACAGGACAAGCCGGAGCGGATGAGCAGTTCTTC	TRBV11-2	many	TRBJ2-1	NA
CASSLEPGVLTTFF	TGTGCCAGCAGCTTAGAACCCGGGGTCCTCACAACGTTCTTC	TRBV7-9	once	TRBJ2-1	NA
CASSLRDISYNEQFF	TGTGCCAGCAGCTTACGGGATATCTCCTACAATGAGCAGTTCTTC	TRBV7-9	NA	TRBJ2-1	NA
CASSIEPGLVFEQYF	TGTGCCAGTAGTATCGAACCGGGACTAGTTTTCGAGCAGTACTTC	TRBV19	few	TRBJ2-7	TRBD2
CASTMTVGSPLHF	TGCGCCAGCACAATGACTGTAGGCTCACCCCTCCACTTT	TRBV4-3	NA	TRBJ1-6	NA
CASSLLRGDNNEQFF	TGTGCCAGCAGCTTATTAAGAGGGGACAACAATGAGCAGTTCTTC	TRBV7-9	once	TRBJ2-1	NA
CASSSSAAGPYYGYTF	TGTGCCAGCAGTTCCTCGGCGGCAGGCCCTTACTATGGCTACACCTTC	TRBV27	NA	TRBJ1-2	NA
CASSFRDWQGGGELFF	TGTGCCAGCAGTTTTCGGGACTGGCAAGGGGGCGGGGAGCTGTTTTTT	TRBV28	NA	TRBJ2-2	NA
CASSPINAQPSSTDTQYF	TGTGCCAGCAGCCCAATAAACGCCCAGCCTTCAAGCACAGATACGCAGTATTTT	TRBV7-3	NA	TRBJ2-3	NA
CASSPSGRARYEQFF	TGTGCCAGCAGTCCTAGCGGGAGGGCCAGGTATGAGCAGTTCTTC	TRBV6-5	NA	TRBJ2-1	TRBD2
CASSLGPGLQYEQYF	TGTGCCAGCAGCTTGGGTCCGGGACTACAATACGAGCAGTACTTC	TRBV7-3	NA	TRBJ2-7	TRBD2
CASSVGVSSYNEQFF	TGTGCCAGCAGCGTAGGGGTGAGCTCCTACAATGAGCAGTTCTTC	TRBV9	NA	TRBJ2-1	NA
CASSPQGGNYGYTF	TGCGCCAGCAGCCCCCAGGGTGGGAACTATGGCTACACCTTC	TRBV5-1	NA	TRBJ1-2	NA
CASSEGAVAEAFF	TGTGCCAGCAGCGAAGGGGCCGTAGCTGAAGCTTTCTTT	TRBV28	NA	TRBJ1-1	NA
CASSRSPSGRPYEQYF	TGTGCCAGTAGTAGGAGCCCTAGCGGGAGACCCTACGAGCAGTACTTC	TRBV19	NA	TRBJ2-7	TRBD2
CASSAQGAIYEQYF	TGTGCCAGTAGTGCACAGGGGGCGATCTACGAGCAGTACTTC	TRBV19	NA	TRBJ2-7	TRBD1
CASRVAGGFNEQYF	TGCGCCAGCAGAGTAGCGGGAGGTTTCAACGAGCAGTACTTC	TRBV5-1	NA	TRBJ2-7	TRBD2
CASSFALAGGPRFEQFF	TGTGCCAGCAGTTTTGCCCTAGCGGGAGGGCCTAGGTTTGAGCAGTTCTTC	TRBV28	NA	TRBJ2-1	TRBD2
CASSLGLAESYEQYF	TGTGCCAGCAGCTTGGGGCTAGCGGAGTCCTACGAGCAGTACTTC	TRBV5-5	NA	TRBJ2-7	TRBD2
CASSEAVGFRTSVYNEQFF	TGTGCCAGCAGTGAAGCGGTGGGGTTTAGGACTAGCGTTTACAATGAGCAGTTCTTC	TRBV6-1	once	TRBJ2-1	TRBD2
CASSPRGRLDSYNEQFF	TGTGCCAGCAGTCCGAGAGGTAGACTGGACTCCTACAATGAGCAGTTCTTC	TRBV27	NA	TRBJ2-1	NA
CASSPGLAGASSSYEQYF	TGTGCCAGCTCACCCGGACTAGCGGGAGCGTCAAGCTCCTACGAGCAGTACTTC	TRBV18	NA	TRBJ2-7	TRBD2
CASSGLASTDTQYF	TGTGCCAGCAGCGGCCTAGCGAGCACAGATACGCAGTATTTT	TRBV2	NA	TRBJ2-3	NA
CASSRTTGGNTDTQYF	TGTGCCAGCTCACGAACGACGGGGGGGAATACAGATACGCAGTATTTT	TRBV18	NA	TRBJ2-3	TRBD2